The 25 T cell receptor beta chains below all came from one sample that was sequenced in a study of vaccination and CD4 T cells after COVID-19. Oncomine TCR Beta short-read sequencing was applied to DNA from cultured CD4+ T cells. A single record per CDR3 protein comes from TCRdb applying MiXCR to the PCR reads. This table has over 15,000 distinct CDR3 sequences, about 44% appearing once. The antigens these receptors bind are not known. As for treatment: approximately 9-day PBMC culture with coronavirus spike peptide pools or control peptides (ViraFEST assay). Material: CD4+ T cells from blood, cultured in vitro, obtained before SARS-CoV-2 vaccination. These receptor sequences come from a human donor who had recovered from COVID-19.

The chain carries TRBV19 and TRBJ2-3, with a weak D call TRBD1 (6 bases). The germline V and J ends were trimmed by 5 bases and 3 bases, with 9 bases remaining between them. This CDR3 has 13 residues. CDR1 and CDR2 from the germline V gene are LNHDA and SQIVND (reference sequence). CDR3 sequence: CASSQDRTDTQYF. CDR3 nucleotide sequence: TGTGCCAGTAGTCAGGACAGAACAGATACGCAGTATTTT.

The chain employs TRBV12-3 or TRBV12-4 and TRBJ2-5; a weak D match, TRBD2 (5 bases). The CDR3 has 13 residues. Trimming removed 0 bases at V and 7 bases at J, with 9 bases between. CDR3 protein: CASSLAGVGTQYF. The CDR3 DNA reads TGTGCCAGCAGTTTAGCGGGAGTGGGGACCCAGTACTTC.

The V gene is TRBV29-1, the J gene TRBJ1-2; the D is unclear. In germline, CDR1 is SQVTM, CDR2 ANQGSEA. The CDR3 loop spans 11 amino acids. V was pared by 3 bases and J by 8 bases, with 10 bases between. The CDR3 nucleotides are TGCAGCGTTGATCGGGTGAGAGGCTACACCTTC. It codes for CSVDRVRGYTF. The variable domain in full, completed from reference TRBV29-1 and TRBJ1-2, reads SAVISQKPSRDICQRGTSLTIQCQVDSQVTMMFWYRQQPGQSLTLIATANQGSEATYESGFVIDKFPISRPNLTFSTLTVSNMSPEDSSIYLCSVDRVRGYTFGSGTRLTVV.

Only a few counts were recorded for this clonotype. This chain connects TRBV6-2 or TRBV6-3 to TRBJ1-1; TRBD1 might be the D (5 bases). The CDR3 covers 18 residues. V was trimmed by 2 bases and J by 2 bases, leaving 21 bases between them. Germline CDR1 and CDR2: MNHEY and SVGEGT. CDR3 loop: CASSYTARGEQGNTEAFF. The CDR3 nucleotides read TGTGCCAGCAGTTACACAGCCCGTGGGGAGCAGGGTAACACTGAAGCTTTCTTT.

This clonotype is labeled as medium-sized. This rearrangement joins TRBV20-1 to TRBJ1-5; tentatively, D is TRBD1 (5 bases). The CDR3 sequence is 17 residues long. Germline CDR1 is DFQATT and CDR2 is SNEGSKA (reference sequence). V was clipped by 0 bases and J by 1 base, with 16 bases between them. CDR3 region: CSARDWRDPGSNQPQHF. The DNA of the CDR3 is TGCAGTGCTAGAGATTGGAGGGACCCGGGAAGCAATCAGCCCCAGCATTTT.

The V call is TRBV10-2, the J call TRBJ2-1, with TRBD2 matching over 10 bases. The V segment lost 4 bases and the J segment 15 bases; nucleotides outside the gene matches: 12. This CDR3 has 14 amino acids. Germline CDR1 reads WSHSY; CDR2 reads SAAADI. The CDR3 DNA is TGCGCCAGCAGTGTACTAGCGGGAAAGGGGGAAGTGTTCTTC. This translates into CASSVLAGKGEVFF.

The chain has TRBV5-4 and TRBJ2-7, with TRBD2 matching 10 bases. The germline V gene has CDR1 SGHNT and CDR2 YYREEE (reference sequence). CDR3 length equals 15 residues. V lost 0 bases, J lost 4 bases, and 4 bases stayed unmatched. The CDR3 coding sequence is TGTGCCAGCAGCTTGGTCGCTAGCGGGAGTTACGAGCAGTACTTC. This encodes CASSLVASGSYEQYF. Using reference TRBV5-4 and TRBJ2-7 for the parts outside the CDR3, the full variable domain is ETGVTQSPTHLIKTRGQQVTLRCSSQSGHNTVSWYQQALGQGPQFIFQYYREEENGRGNFPPRFSGLQFPNYSSELNVNALELDDSALYLCASSLVASGSYEQYFGPGTRLTVT.

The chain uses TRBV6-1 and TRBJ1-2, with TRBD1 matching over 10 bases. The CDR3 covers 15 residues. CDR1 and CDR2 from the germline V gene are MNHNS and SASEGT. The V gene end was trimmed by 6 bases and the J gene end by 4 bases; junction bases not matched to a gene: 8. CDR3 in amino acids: CASRKPGQGRYGYTF. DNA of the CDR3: TGTGCCAGCAGAAAACCGGGACAGGGGCGCTATGGCTACACCTTC.

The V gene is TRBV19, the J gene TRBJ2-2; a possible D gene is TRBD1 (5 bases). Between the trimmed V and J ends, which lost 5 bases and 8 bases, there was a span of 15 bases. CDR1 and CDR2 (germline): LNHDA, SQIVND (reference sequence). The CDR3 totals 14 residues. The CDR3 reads CASSPRGAAGELFF. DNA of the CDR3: TGTGCCAGTAGTCCCCGTGGGGCCGCTGGGGAGCTGTTTTTT.

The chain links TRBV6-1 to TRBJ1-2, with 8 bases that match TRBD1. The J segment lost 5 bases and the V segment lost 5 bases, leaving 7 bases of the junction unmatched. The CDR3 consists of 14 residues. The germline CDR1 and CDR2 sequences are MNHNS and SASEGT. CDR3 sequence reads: CASSPRTGRYGYTF. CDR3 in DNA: TGTGCCAGCAGTCCAAGGACAGGGAGGTATGGCTACACCTTC.

The CDR3 region is CASGAGGTGKNIQYF. In DNA, the CDR3 is TGTGCCAGCGGGGCCGGCGGGACGGGCAAAAACATTCAGTACTTC. The rearrangement joins TRBV7-2 to TRBJ2-4, with TRBD2 as a possible D gene (6 bases). Trimming removed 8 bases at V and 3 bases at J, with 17 bases between. Germline loops: CDR1 SGHTA, CDR2 FQGNSA. The CDR3 is 15 residues long.

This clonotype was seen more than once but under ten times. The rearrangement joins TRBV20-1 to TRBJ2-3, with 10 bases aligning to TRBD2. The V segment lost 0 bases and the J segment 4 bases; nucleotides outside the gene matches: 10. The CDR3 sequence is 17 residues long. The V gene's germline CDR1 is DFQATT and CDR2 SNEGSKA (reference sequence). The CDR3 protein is CSARDNGQRGGPDTQYF. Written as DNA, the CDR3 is TGCAGTGCTAGAGATAACGGTCAGCGGGGGGGCCCAGATACGCAGTATTTT.

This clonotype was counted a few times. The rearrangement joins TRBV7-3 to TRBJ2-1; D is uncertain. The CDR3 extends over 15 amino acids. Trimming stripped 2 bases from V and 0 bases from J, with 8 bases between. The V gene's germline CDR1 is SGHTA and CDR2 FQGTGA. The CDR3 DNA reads TGTGCCAGCAGCTTAGGCCCAGGCTCCTACAATGAGCAGTTCTTC. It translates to CASSLGPGSYNEQFF.

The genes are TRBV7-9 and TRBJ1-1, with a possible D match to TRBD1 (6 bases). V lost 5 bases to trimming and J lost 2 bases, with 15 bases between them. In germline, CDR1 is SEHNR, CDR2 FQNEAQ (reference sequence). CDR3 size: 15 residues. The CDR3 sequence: CASSPRGQANTEAFF. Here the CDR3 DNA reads TGTGCCAGCAGCCCCCGGGGGCAAGCAAACACTGAAGCTTTCTTT.

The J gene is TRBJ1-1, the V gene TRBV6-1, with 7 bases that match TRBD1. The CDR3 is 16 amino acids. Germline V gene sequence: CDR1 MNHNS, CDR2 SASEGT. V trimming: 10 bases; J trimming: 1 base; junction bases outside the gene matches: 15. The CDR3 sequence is CATRPGGPLPNTEAFF. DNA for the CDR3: TGTGCCACCAGACCAGGGGGGCCCCTACCGAACACTGAAGCTTTCTTT.

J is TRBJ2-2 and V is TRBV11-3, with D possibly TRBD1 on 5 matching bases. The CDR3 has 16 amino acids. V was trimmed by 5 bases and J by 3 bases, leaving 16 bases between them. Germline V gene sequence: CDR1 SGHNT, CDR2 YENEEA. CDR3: CASSRRVGVDTGELFF. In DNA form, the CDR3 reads TGTGCCAGCAGCAGACGTGTAGGGGTTGACACCGGGGAGCTGTTTTTT. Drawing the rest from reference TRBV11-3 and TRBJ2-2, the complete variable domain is EAGVVQSPRYKIIEKKQPVAFWCNPISGHNTLYWYLQNLGQGPELLIRYENEEAVDDSQLPKDRFSAERLKGVDSTLKIQPAELGDSAVYLCASSRRVGVDTGELFFGEGSRLTVL.

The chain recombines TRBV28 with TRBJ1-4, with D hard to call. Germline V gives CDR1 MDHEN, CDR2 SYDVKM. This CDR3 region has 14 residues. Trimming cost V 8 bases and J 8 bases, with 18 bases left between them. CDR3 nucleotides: TGTGCCAGCCTTACCGGTCCCCTGGGGGAAAAACTGTTTTTT. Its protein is CASLTGPLGEKLFF.

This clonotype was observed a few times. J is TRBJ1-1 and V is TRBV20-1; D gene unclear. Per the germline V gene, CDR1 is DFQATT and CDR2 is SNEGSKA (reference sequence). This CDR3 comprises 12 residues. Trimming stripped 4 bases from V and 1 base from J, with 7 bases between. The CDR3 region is CSAKRTNTEAFF. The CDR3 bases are TGCAGTGCTAAACGAACGAACACTGAAGCTTTCTTT.

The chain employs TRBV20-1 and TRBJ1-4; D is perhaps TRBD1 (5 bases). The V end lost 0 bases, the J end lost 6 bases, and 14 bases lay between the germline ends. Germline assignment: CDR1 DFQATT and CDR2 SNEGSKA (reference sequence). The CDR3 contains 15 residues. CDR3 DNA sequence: TGCAGTGCTAGAGATCGGGGGGGAGGGGATGAAAAACTGTTTTTT. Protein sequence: CSARDRGGGDEKLFF.

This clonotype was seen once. CDR3 DNA sequence: TGTGCCAGCACTCAAGTTGCCACCGGGGAGCTGTTTTTT. Translated: CASTQVATGELFF. The V call is TRBV6-2 or TRBV6-3, the J call TRBJ2-2; D is unresolved. CDR3 size: 13 residues. Germline CDR1 is MNHEY and CDR2 is SVGEGT. V was cut by 7 bases and J by 4 bases, with 10 bases left in between.

The CDR3 bases are TGTGCCAGCAGAACGATTAGCTATAATTCACCCCTCCACTTT. Translating it yields CASRTISYNSPLHF. The V and J genes are TRBV7-2 and TRBJ1-6; no clear D gene. V was cut by 6 bases and J by 3 bases, with 9 bases left in between. CDR3 length: 14 amino acids. The germline CDR1 and CDR2 sequences are SGHTA and FQGNSA.

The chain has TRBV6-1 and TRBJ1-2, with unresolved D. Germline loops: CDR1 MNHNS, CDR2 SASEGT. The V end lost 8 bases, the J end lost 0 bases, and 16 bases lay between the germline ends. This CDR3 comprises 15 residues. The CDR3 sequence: CASSHNVAANYGYTF. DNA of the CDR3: TGTGCCAGCTCACATAACGTCGCAGCTAACTATGGCTACACCTTC.

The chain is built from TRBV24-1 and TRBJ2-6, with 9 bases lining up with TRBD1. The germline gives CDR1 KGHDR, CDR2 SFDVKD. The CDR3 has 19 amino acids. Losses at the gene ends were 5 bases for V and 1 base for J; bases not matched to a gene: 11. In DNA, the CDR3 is TGTGCCACCAGTGTAGGATCGGGACAGGGAGTTTCTGGGGCCAACGTCCTGACTTTC. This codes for CATSVGSGQGVSGANVLTF.

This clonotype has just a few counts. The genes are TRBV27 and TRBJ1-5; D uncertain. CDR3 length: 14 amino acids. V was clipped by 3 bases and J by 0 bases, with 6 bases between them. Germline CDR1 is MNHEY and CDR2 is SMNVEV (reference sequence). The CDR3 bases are TGTGCCAGCAGTTTCCGGGATAGCAATCAGCCCCAGCATTTT. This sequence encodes CASSFRDSNQPQHF.

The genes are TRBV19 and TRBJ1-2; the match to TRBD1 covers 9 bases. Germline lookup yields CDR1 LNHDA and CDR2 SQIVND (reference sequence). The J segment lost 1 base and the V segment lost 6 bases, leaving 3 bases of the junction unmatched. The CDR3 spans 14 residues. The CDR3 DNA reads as TGTGCCAGTAGACCGGACAGGGGTAACTATGGCTACACCTTC. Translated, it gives CASRPDRGNYGYTF.